One and the same sample provided the 24 T cell receptor beta chains below, sequenced in a study of cytomegalovirus exposure and HLA in healthy donors. It was with 60 Vbeta and 13 Jbeta primers that the PCR ran. The assay was immunoSEQ multiplex PCR, and TCRdb's table has in-frame clones only and misses some. The sample yields 150,000 to 200,000 clones, 71% seen once. Sample: PBMCs. The receptors were gathered from a girl aged 5 to 17 in good health and CMV-seronegative.

This chain links TRBV27 with TRBJ2-5; the D is unclear. V lost 6 bases to trimming and J lost 2 bases, with 13 bases between them. Germline V lookup: CDR1 MNHEY, CDR2 SMNVEV (reference sequence). The CDR3 sequence is 14 residues long. CDR3 amino acids: CASSKSATQETQYF. The DNA for the CDR3 is TGTGCCAGCAGCAAAAGCGCCACGCAAGAGACCCAGTACTTC.

The V gene is TRBV28, the J gene TRBJ1-2; tentative D call: TRBD1 (6 bases). The CDR3 loop spans 14 amino acids. Per germline, CDR1 MDHEN and CDR2 SYDVKM. The V end lost 8 bases, the J end lost 2 bases, and 15 bases lay between the germline ends. The CDR3 spells CASSLPRGNYGYTF. CDR3 in DNA: TGTGCCAGCTCCCTTCCCAGGGGAAACTATGGCTACACCTTC.

This clone appeared a single time. For the CDR3, the DNA is TGTGCCAGCAGCTTGGACAGGGGTTCGGAATCACCCCTCCACTTT. Translation gives CASSLDRGSESPLHF. The genes are TRBV5-6 and TRBJ1-6; 7 bases map to TRBD1. CDR1 and CDR2 (germline): SGHDT, YYEEEE. The CDR3 sequence is 15 residues long. Unmatched junction bases numbered 7, after V lost 0 bases and J lost 10 bases.

This clone was observed a handful of times. The CDR3 DNA is TGTGCCAGCAGTTTACATGGGACAGGGAAAAACATTCAGTACTTC. This codes for CASSLHGTGKNIQYF. J is TRBJ2-4 and V is TRBV28; TRBD1 agrees at 9 bases. V shed 2 bases, J shed 4 bases, and the junction held 3 bases outside the gene matches. Germline CDR1 and CDR2: MDHEN and SYDVKM. The CDR3 totals 15 residues.

The chain uses TRBV6-5 and TRBJ2-3; D uncertain. The CDR3 runs 12 residues. Looked up from germline, CDR1 is MNHEY and CDR2 is SVGAGI. V dropped 6 bases and J dropped 1 base, with 5 bases sitting between them. The CDR3 bases are TGTGCCAGCAGGCCAGGCACAGATACGCAGTATTTT. Protein sequence: CASRPGTDTQYF.

The rearrangement links TRBV6-4 to TRBJ2-1; 8 bases line up with TRBD2. The CDR3 sequence is 15 residues long. With V trimmed by 0 bases and J by 5 bases, 3 bases remained unmatched. Germline CDR1 reads MRHNA; CDR2 reads SNTAGT. The CDR3 region is CASSDSGRGDNEQFF. The CDR3 DNA reads TGTGCCAGCAGTGACTCGGGGCGGGGGGACAATGAGCAGTTCTTC.

This sequence joins TRBV27 and TRBJ2-1; TRBD1 is a possible D gene (7 bases). Germline V gene sequence: CDR1 MNHEY, CDR2 SMNVEV (reference sequence). This CDR3 has 14 residues. Between the trimmed V and J ends, which lost 5 bases and 6 bases, there was a span of 14 bases. CDR3 sequence: CASSPGGTVNEQFF. The CDR3 nucleotides read TGTGCCAGCAGTCCAGGAGGGACAGTCAATGAGCAGTTCTTC.

V and J are TRBV28 and TRBJ1-6; maybe TRBD1 (5 bases). Between the trimmed V and J ends, which lost 8 bases and 5 bases, there was a span of 10 bases. Germline V gives CDR1 MDHEN, CDR2 SYDVKM. This CDR3 region has 13 residues. CDR3 bases: TGTGCCAGCCTAGACAGCAATAATTCACCCCTCCACTTT. It specifies CASLDSNNSPLHF.

Of note for this clone: Additional DNA sequences in this sample encode the identical CDR3. This rearrangement joins TRBV19 to TRBJ1-5, with 11 bases matching TRBD1. Germline V lookup: CDR1 LNHDA, CDR2 SQIVND (reference sequence). CDR3 size: 14 residues. The ends lost 7 bases at V and 4 bases at J; junction bases unmatched: 3. The CDR3 spells CASTGTGGNQPQHF. CDR3 DNA sequence: TGTGCCAGTACTGGGACAGGGGGGAATCAGCCCCAGCATTTT.

V gene TRBV6-1 combines with J gene TRBJ2-3; D possibly corresponds to TRBD2 (5 bases). Germline assignment: CDR1 MNHNS and CDR2 SASEGT. V gave up 7 bases and J gave up 3 bases, with 11 bases separating them. This CDR3 spans 13 amino acids. This CDR3 reads CASNAEATDTQYF. The CDR3 bases are TGTGCCAGCAATGCGGAGGCGACAGATACGCAGTATTTT.

The J gene is TRBJ1-2, the V gene TRBV27; D not resolved. Germline loops: CDR1 MNHEY, CDR2 SMNVEV (reference sequence). The ends were cut back, 5 bases at V and 0 bases at J, with 10 bases in the middle. The CDR3 extends over 14 amino acids. The CDR3, as DNA: TGTGCCAGCAGTCTCGGTGAGCCTAACTATGGCTACACCTTC. Protein sequence: CASSLGEPNYGYTF.

The V gene is TRBV29-1, the J gene TRBJ2-1, with D maybe TRBD1 (6 bases). V lost 6 bases, J lost 6 bases, and 15 bases lay in between. The CDR3 is made up of 13 amino acids. Per the germline V gene, CDR1 is SQVTM and CDR2 is ANQGSEA. CDR3 sequence (DNA): TGCAGCGTGACAGGCCAGTTGAGCAATGAGCAGTTCTTC. Protein: CSVTGQLSNEQFF.

This sequence joins TRBV6-1 and TRBJ2-2, with a tentative D call TRBD2 (6 bases). V was shortened by 8 bases and J by 2 bases, with 9 bases between the two germline ends. The germline CDR1 and CDR2 sequences are MNHNS and SASEGT. There are 13 residues in the CDR3. The chain's CDR3 is CASWDFNTGELFF. CDR3 DNA sequence: TGTGCCAGCTGGGACTTTAACACCGGGGAGCTGTTTTTT.

V is TRBV4-1 and J is TRBJ1-4, with TRBD1 matching 8 bases. The CDR3 has 15 amino acids. Per the germline V gene, CDR1 is MGHRA and CDR2 is YSYEKL. V trimming: 3 bases; J trimming: 7 bases; junction bases outside the gene matches: 7. The CDR3, as DNA: TGCGCCAGCAGCCAGCCGACAGGGGTCGGTGAAAAACTGTTTTTT. This translates into CASSQPTGVGEKLFF.

V usage is TRBV5-5 and J usage is TRBJ1-5; unclear D gene. The germline V gene has CDR1 SGHKS and CDR2 YYEKEE (reference sequence). The V and J ends lost 4 bases and 3 bases respectively, with 14 bases between them. CDR3 length equals 15 residues. The CDR3 DNA sequence: TGTGCCAGCAGCCTCGTCGGACTGAACAATCAGCCCCAGCATTTT. This gives the protein CASSLVGLNNQPQHF.

Only a few counts were recorded for this clone. The rearrangement links TRBV7-3 to TRBJ2-7; 8 positions match TRBD2. Germline values: CDR1 SGHTA, CDR2 FQGTGA. CDR3 length: 19 amino acids. V gave up 4 bases and J gave up 2 bases; unmatched junction bases: 19. The CDR3 protein is CASSSFPKKPTGGPYEQYF. The DNA for the CDR3 is TGTGCCAGCAGCTCGTTCCCCAAAAAACCTACGGGAGGGCCCTACGAGCAGTACTTC.

CDR3 region: CASSALAMGYTF. The CDR3 DNA reads TGTGCCAGCAGTGCCCTGGCAATGGGCTACACCTTC. The chain uses TRBV25-1 and TRBJ1-2; D unresolved. V gave up 4 bases and J gave up 8 bases, with 11 bases separating them. Germline CDR1 reads MGHDK; CDR2 reads SYGVNS. This CDR3 is built from 12 residues.

The rearrangement joins TRBV6-4 to TRBJ2-1, with 7 nucleotides matching TRBD1. The CDR3 covers 16 residues. The V segment lost 0 bases and the J segment 3 bases; nucleotides outside the gene matches: 5. Germline V gene lookup returns CDR1 MRHNA and CDR2 SNTAGT. CDR3 coding DNA: TGTGCCAGCAGTGACTCGATGGCAGGGGGCTACAATGAGCAGTTCTTC. This gives the protein CASSDSMAGGYNEQFF.

The rearrangement uses TRBV15 and TRBJ1-1; weak D call: TRBD1 (5 bases). V was cut by 3 bases and J by 5 bases, with 16 bases left in between. The CDR3 has 15 amino acids. Germline CDR1 reads LNHNV; CDR2 reads YYDKDF (reference sequence). The CDR3 DNA follows: TGTGCCACCAGCAGGGTGGTCTGGGGGGAAACTGAAGCTTTCTTT. Translating it yields CATSRVVWGETEAFF.

The chain employs TRBV27 and TRBJ1-2; TRBD1 might be the D (5 bases). Trimming removed 6 bases from V and 8 bases from J, with 16 bases in between. The CDR3 length is 13 residues. Germline V lookup: CDR1 MNHEY, CDR2 SMNVEV (reference sequence). The CDR3 loop is CASSSVPRGGYTF. DNA of the CDR3: TGTGCCAGCAGCTCGGTTCCCCGGGGGGGCTACACCTTC.

V is TRBV7-9 and J is TRBJ1-3; D uncertain. The ends were cut back, 3 bases at V and 2 bases at J, with 8 bases in the middle. The CDR3 spans 14 residues. Looked up from germline, CDR1 is SEHNR and CDR2 is FQNEAQ (reference sequence). The CDR3 DNA sequence: TGTGCCAGCAGCTTGAGCGCCACTGGAAACACCATATATTTT. It translates to CASSLSATGNTIYF.

V is TRBV19 and J is TRBJ1-3; D not resolved. Germline CDR1 and CDR2: LNHDA and SQIVND (reference sequence). Trimming took 3 bases from V and 0 from J, leaving 6 bases between them. The CDR3 length is 14 residues. CDR3 coding DNA: TGTGCCAGTAGTATTTCGGTCTCTGGAAACACCATATATTTT. Translation: CASSISVSGNTIYF.

The chain uses TRBV7-7 and TRBJ2-1, with TRBD2 matching over 7 bases. V gave up 5 bases and J gave up 7 bases; unmatched junction bases: 5. CDR3 length: 13 amino acids. Germline V gene data show CDR1 as SSHAT and CDR2 as FNYEAQ (reference sequence). The CDR3 loop is CASSPGTTNEQFF. The CDR3 nucleotides read TGTGCCAGCAGCCCCGGGACTACAAATGAGCAGTTCTTC. Variable domain in full (rest from reference TRBV7-7 and TRBJ2-1): GAGVSQSPRYKVTKRGQDVTLRCDPISSHATLYWYQQALGQGPEFLTYFNYEAQPDKSGLPSDRFSAERPEGSISTLTIQRTEQRDSAMYRCASSPGTTNEQFFGPGTRLTVL.

This chain uses TRBV7-3 with TRBJ2-7; 13 bases agree with TRBD2. Germline-derived CDR1 and CDR2 are SGHTA and FQGTGA. The junction had 2 bases not matched to a gene; V was cut back by 5 bases and J by 1 base. The CDR3 is made up of 15 amino acids. CDR3 protein: CASSRTSGGSYEQYF. CDR3 in DNA: TGTGCCAGCAGCCGGACTAGCGGGGGATCCTACGAGCAGTACTTC. Full variable domain (rest looked up from reference TRBV7-3 and TRBJ2-7): GAGVSQTPSNKVTEKGKYVELRCDPISGHTALYWYRQSLGQGPEFLIYFQGTGAADDSGLPNDRFFAVRPEGSVSTLKIQRTERGDSAVYLCASSRTSGGSYEQYFGPGTRLTVT.